These 22 T cell receptor beta chains were sequenced from one sample in a study of shared clonotypes between healthy human individuals. Measured with immunoSEQ multiplex PCR; TCRdb has only the in-frame clones, and not every one. The profile shows millions of clones, 95% of them singletons. Sequencing was performed on naive CD4+ T cells sorted from blood. Subset denoted: CD45RA+ positively selected. Source of these receptors: a man aged 18 to 35 in good health.

The rearrangement uses TRBV4-3 and TRBJ1-2; 9 bases agree with TRBD1. The J segment lost 4 bases and the V segment lost 0 bases, leaving 3 bases of the junction unmatched. The CDR3 is made up of 15 amino acids. Per the germline V gene, CDR1 is LGHNA and CDR2 is YSLEER. The CDR3: CASSQESTGGYGYTF. The DNA of the CDR3 is TGCGCCAGCAGCCAAGAATCGACAGGGGGCTATGGCTACACCTTC.

V is TRBV7-9 and J is TRBJ1-5; D uncertain. This CDR3 contains 13 residues. V lost 1 base, J lost 6 bases, and 7 bases lay in between. Germline lookup yields CDR1 SEHNR and CDR2 FQNEAQ (reference sequence). Here the CDR3 DNA reads TGTGCCAGCAGCTTAGTCCCAGGTCAGCCCCAGCATTTT. Encoded protein: CASSLVPGQPQHF. The full variable domain, with the rest looked up from reference TRBV7-9 and TRBJ1-5, is DTGVSQNPRHKITKRGQNVTFRCDPISEHNRLYWYRQTLGQGPEFLTYFQNEAQLEKSRLLSDRFSAERPKGSFSTLEIQRTEQGDSAMYLCASSLVPGQPQHFGDGTRLSIL.

The V call is TRBV28, the J call TRBJ1-1; D not certain. Germline V lookup: CDR1 MDHEN, CDR2 SYDVKM. This CDR3 has 14 residues. Trimming removed 3 bases at V and 1 base at J, with 9 bases between. The CDR3 protein is CASSFVRANTEAFF. CDR3 coding DNA: TGTGCCAGCAGTTTCGTCCGGGCGAACACTGAAGCTTTCTTT.

V and J are TRBV27 and TRBJ2-5, with TRBD2 matching 9 bases. Germline V gene lookup returns CDR1 MNHEY and CDR2 SMNVEV (reference sequence). The CDR3 length is 15 residues. Germline trimming cut 5 bases from V and 1 base from J; bases unmatched to any gene: 5. Here the CDR3 DNA reads TGTGCCAGCAGTACAAAGCGGGGGGTCCAAGAGACCCAGTACTTC. This sequence encodes CASSTKRGVQETQYF.

This chain joins TRBV27 and TRBJ1-2, with D uncertain. The ends were cut back, 5 bases at V and 8 bases at J, with 18 bases in the middle. CDR1 is MNHEY, CDR2 SMNVEV, per germline (reference sequence). CDR3 length: 14 amino acids. CDR3 in DNA: TGTGCCAGCAGTGCTGGTGAGGGTACGAGAGGCTACACCTTC. It specifies CASSAGEGTRGYTF.

This clone was recorded only once. The chain joins TRBV6-1 to TRBJ1-5; D unresolved. CDR1 is MNHNS and CDR2 is SASEGT in the germline V gene. Trimming took off 0 bases at V and 4 bases at J, with 10 bases between the two ends. The CDR3 is made up of 15 amino acids. CDR3 coding DNA: TGTGCCAGCAGTGAAGCAGGCGGAACAAATCAGCCCCAGCATTTT. Its protein product is CASSEAGGTNQPQHF.

Concerning this clone itself: The same CDR3 arises from other DNA sequences in this sample as well. The chain employs TRBV6-5 and TRBJ2-7; a possible D gene is TRBD2 (5 bases). Germline V gene data show CDR1 as MNHEY and CDR2 as SVGAGI. Trimming removed 0 bases at V and 2 bases at J, with 5 bases between. This CDR3 is built from 13 residues. The CDR3 loop is CASSYSGTYEQYF. The CDR3 bases are TGTGCCAGCAGTTACTCCGGGACCTACGAGCAGTACTTC.

V gene TRBV5-5 combines with J gene TRBJ2-5; perhaps TRBD1 as D (6 bases). Germline V gene data show CDR1 as SGHKS and CDR2 as YYEKEE (reference sequence). The CDR3 runs 14 residues. V was clipped by 3 bases and J by 2 bases, with 11 bases between them. The CDR3 nucleotides read TGTGCCAGCAGCTCCAGGGGAGATCAAGAGACCCAGTACTTC. Translation: CASSSRGDQETQYF.

This clone was detected once. The gene calls are TRBV6-1 and TRBJ2-5; D might be TRBD2 (6 bases). V gave up 3 bases and J gave up 9 bases, with 8 bases separating them. The CDR3 extends over 11 amino acids. In germline, CDR1 is MNHNS, CDR2 SASEGT. CDR3 bases: TGTGCCAGCAGTGATCCGGGGGCCCAGTACTTC. Encoded protein: CASSDPGAQYF.

This chain connects TRBV6-1 to TRBJ1-4; D is unresolved. Germline assignment: CDR1 MNHNS and CDR2 SASEGT. V lost 6 bases and J lost 3, with 11 bases in between. The CDR3 has 14 amino acids. In DNA form, the CDR3 reads TGTGCCAGCAGCGACGTAGGGTCTAATGAAAAACTGTTTTTT. Its translation is CASSDVGSNEKLFF.

The J gene is TRBJ1-3, the V gene TRBV5-1; D might be TRBD1 (6 bases). CDR1 is SGHRS and CDR2 is YFSETQ in the germline V gene. This CDR3 region has 15 residues. Trimming cost V 4 bases and J 3 bases, with 14 bases left between them. CDR3 loop: CASSPSTGLGNTIYF. CDR3 in DNA: TGCGCCAGCAGCCCTTCGACAGGTCTTGGAAACACCATATATTTT.

This chain uses TRBV28 with TRBJ2-2; 8 positions agree with TRBD2. V dropped 3 bases and J dropped 6; count of bases not matched to a gene: 6. This CDR3 is built from 15 residues. The germline gives CDR1 MDHEN, CDR2 SYDVKM. The CDR3 reads CASSLASGYPGELFF. In DNA, the CDR3 is TGTGCCAGCAGTTTGGCTAGCGGGTACCCCGGGGAGCTGTTTTTT.

This chain joins TRBV2 and TRBJ2-2, with 9 bases that match TRBD1. J was trimmed by 6 bases and V by 4 bases; bases with no gene match: 3. In germline, CDR1 is SNHLY, CDR2 FYNNEI. The CDR3 sequence is 14 residues long. The CDR3 protein is CASSGTGAPGELFF. The DNA of the CDR3 is TGTGCCAGCAGTGGGACAGGGGCCCCCGGGGAGCTGTTTTTT.

This chain joins TRBV7-2 and TRBJ1-2; unclear D gene. Germline V gives CDR1 SGHTA, CDR2 FQGNSA. The CDR3 is made up of 15 amino acids. The V end lost 1 base, the J end lost 4 bases, and 13 bases lay between the germline ends. CDR3 protein: CASSLVGGPTYGYTF. CDR3 coding DNA: TGTGCCAGCAGCTTAGTGGGCGGCCCGACCTATGGCTACACCTTC.

The J gene is TRBJ2-1, the V gene TRBV10-3; maybe TRBD1 (6 bases). This CDR3 is 17 amino acids long. Germline V gives CDR1 ENHRY, CDR2 SYGVKD. Trimming took 2 bases from V and 2 from J, leaving 16 bases between them. CDR3 sequence: CAISETGNKQAYNEQFF. The CDR3 nucleotides read TGTGCCATCAGTGAGACAGGGAACAAGCAGGCCTACAATGAGCAGTTCTTC.

This clone was observed a single time. The rearrangement links TRBV19 to TRBJ1-5; 10 bases agree with TRBD1. With 8 bases clipped from V and 2 bases from J, the junction kept 6 bases outside the gene matches. The CDR3 is made up of 15 amino acids. Germline V gene sequence: CDR1 LNHDA, CDR2 SQIVND (reference sequence). The chain's CDR3 is CASGGQGSGNQPQHF. In nucleotides, the CDR3 is TGTGCCAGTGGGGGACAGGGGTCGGGCAATCAGCCCCAGCATTTT.

The J gene is TRBJ2-7, the V gene TRBV5-1, with D unresolved. Germline V gene lookup returns CDR1 SGHRS and CDR2 YFSETQ. CDR3 length: 15 residues. The V gene lost 0 bases and the J gene lost 0 bases, with 10 bases spanning the gap. The CDR3 protein is CASSLVPLSSYEQYF. The CDR3 region has the DNA TGCGCCAGCAGCTTGGTACCCCTAAGCTCCTACGAGCAGTACTTC.

This clone was detected once. In DNA form, the CDR3 reads TGCGCCAGCAGCTTGGAACTAGCGGGGAATTACAATGAGCAGTTCTTC. This encodes CASSLELAGNYNEQFF. The rearrangement joins TRBV5-1 to TRBJ2-1, with TRBD2 matching over 10 bases. Germline V gene data show CDR1 as SGHRS and CDR2 as YFSETQ. With V trimmed by 0 bases and J by 4 bases, 4 bases remained unmatched. This CDR3 is 16 amino acids long.

Regarding this clone: Other DNA sequences of this sample code for an identical CDR3. The chain joins TRBV9 to TRBJ2-5; 7 nucleotides agree with TRBD2. V lost 0 bases to trimming and J lost 5 bases; unmatched junction nucleotides: 4. Germline CDR1 is SGDLS and CDR2 is YYNGEE. CDR3 length equals 14 residues. This CDR3 reads CASSVATGRETQYF. In nucleotides, the CDR3 is TGTGCCAGCAGCGTAGCTACCGGGAGGGAGACCCAGTACTTC.

This clone has a single count. V is TRBV6-1 and J is TRBJ2-7; D unresolved. Trimming pared 6 bases from V and 3 bases from J, leaving 15 bases between. This CDR3 has 14 residues. Germline loops: CDR1 MNHNS, CDR2 SASEGT. CDR3 nucleotide sequence: TGTGCCAGCAGACGACTGGAAGGGAACTACGAGCAGTACTTC. It encodes CASRRLEGNYEQYF.

CDR3 loop: CASRNAGTGYSEQYF. Here the CDR3 DNA reads TGCGCCAGCAGGAACGCCGGGACAGGGTATTCCGAGCAGTACTTC. J is TRBJ2-7 and V is TRBV5-1; 9 nucleotides agree with TRBD1. This CDR3 spans 15 amino acids. CDR1 SGHRS and CDR2 YFSETQ come from the germline V gene. The trim removed 5 bases at V and 6 bases at J, leaving 12 bases unmatched. Variable domain in full (rest from reference TRBV5-1 and TRBJ2-7): KAGVTQTPRYLIKTRGQQVTLSCSPISGHRSVSWYQQTPGQGLQFLFEYFSETQRNKGNFPGRFSGRQFSNSRSEMNVSTLELGDSALYLCASRNAGTGYSEQYFGPGTRLTVT.

J is TRBJ2-3 and V is TRBV10-3, with D unresolved. Germline V CDR1 and CDR2: ENHRY, SYGVKD. Trimming cost V 0 bases and J 4 bases, with 8 bases left between them. CDR3 size: 14 residues. In nucleotides, the CDR3 is TGTGCCATCAGTGAGTCTACACGTGCAGATACGCAGTATTTT. It encodes CAISESTRADTQYF.